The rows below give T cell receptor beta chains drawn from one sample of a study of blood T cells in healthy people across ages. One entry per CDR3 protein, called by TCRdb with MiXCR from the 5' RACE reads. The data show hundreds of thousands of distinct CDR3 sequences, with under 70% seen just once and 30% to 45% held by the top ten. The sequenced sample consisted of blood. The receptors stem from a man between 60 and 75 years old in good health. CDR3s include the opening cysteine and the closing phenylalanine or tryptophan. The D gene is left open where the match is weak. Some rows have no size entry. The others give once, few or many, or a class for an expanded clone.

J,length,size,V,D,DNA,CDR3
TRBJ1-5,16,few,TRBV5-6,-,TGTGCCAGCAGCTTGGGAGCAGGGTCGGGCAATCAGCCCCAGCATTTT,CASSLGAGSGNQPQHF
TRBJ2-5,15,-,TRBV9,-,TGTGCCAGCAGCGTAGCTACAGGGTTAGGAGAGACCCAGTACTTC,CASSVATGLGETQYF
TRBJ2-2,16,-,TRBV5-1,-,TGCGCCAGCAGTCCCAAGGCAGGGTTAAACACCGGGGAGCTGTTTTTT,CASSPKAGLNTGELFF
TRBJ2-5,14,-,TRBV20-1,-,TGCAGTGCCGCACTCTCACTCGCACAAGAGACCCAGTACTTC,CSAALSLAQETQYF
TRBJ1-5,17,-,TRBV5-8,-,TGTGCCAGCAGCTTGGGGACAGACCATTATAGCAATCAGCCCCAGCATTTT,CASSLGTDHYSNQPQHF
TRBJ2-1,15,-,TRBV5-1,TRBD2,TGCGCCAGCAGCTTAGGTTTACTAGCGGGGAATGAGCAGTTCTTC,CASSLGLLAGNEQFF
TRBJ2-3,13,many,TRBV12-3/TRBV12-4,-,TGTGCCAGCAGCCTCGTGGGGGGAGATACGCAGTATTTT,CASSLVGGDTQYF
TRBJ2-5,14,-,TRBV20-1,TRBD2,TGCAGTGCTAGTTCGGGACTAGCGGGGGAGACCCAGTACTTC,CSASSGLAGETQYF
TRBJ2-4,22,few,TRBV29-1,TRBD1,TGCAGCGTTGCCGTAAACAGGGGGCAAGTGGGGCCCCAATCGCTAGCCAAAAACATTCAGTACTTC,CSVAVNRGQVGPQSLAKNIQYF
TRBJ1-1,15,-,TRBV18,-,TGTGCCAGCTCCCCCTTGGAGGGGCAGGGCACTGAAGCTTTCTTT,CASSPLEGQGTEAFF
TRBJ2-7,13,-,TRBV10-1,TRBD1,TGCGCCAGCAGCCGGGACAGGGCTGGCGAGCAGTACTTC,CASSRDRAGEQYF
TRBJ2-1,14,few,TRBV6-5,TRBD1,TGTGCCAGCATGCGGGACAGGGCAGGCAATGAGCAGTTCTTC,CASMRDRAGNEQFF